This T cell receptor beta chain was sequenced during a study of early stage breast cancer tumors. About the study: Samples were sequenced at approximately 10-fold average coverage.

Assay used: immunoSEQ multiplex PCR; TCRdb lists only in-frame clones, some missing. The top ten clones hold about 3.7% of a sample with 50,000 to 65,000 clones, approximately 80% of them seen once. Concerning this clone: The antigen is undetermined.

Study-level findings and limits: Tumor and normal breast were distinguished via blood comparison in about 90% of the 16 patients.

The germline V gene has CDR1 LNHDA and CDR2 SQIVND (reference sequence). V lost 4 bases and J 8 bases, leaving 17 bases between the germline ends. The CDR3 extends over 14 amino acids. Material for sequencing was blood. The rearrangement links TRBV19 to TRBJ1-2; tentatively, D is TRBD1 (5 bases). The clonotype comes from a person younger than 45 with breast cancer. CDR3 nucleotides: TGTGCCAGTAGTACCACGGCGGGGCGTAGGGGCTACACCTTC. Its translation: CASSTTAGRRGYTF.